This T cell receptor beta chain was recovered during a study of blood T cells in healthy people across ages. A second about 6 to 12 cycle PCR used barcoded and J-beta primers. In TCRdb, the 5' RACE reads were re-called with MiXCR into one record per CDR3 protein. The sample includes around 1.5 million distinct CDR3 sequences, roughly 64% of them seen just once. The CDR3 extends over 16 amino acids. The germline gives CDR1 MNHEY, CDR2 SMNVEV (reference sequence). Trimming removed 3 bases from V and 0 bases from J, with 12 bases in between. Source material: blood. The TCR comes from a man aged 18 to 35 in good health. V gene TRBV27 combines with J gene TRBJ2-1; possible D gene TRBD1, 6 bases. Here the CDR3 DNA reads TGTGCCAGCAGTTTTATCGACAGGATCTCCTACAATGAGCAGTTCTTC. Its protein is CASSFIDRISYNEQFF.